A single sample is the source of the 26 T cell receptor beta chains below, sequenced in a study of CD8+ T cells in alopecia areata. Sequencing templates came from extracted RNA that was reverse transcribed into cDNA. TCRdb's copy holds only in-frame clones and misses some; the assay was immunoSEQ multiplex PCR. The data show about 200,000 clones, 50% to 70% seen once. The material was CD4+ T cells sorted from blood, obtained at week 0. These receptors were obtained from a human donor with alopecia areata.

The chain combines TRBV10-3 with TRBJ2-1, with 7 bases that match TRBD1. V shed 3 bases and J 6 bases; nucleotides not matched to a gene: 8. This CDR3 is built from 15 residues. From germline, CDR1 is ENHRY and CDR2 SYGVKD. CDR3 sequence reads: CAISEEAGGSNEQFF. The CDR3 DNA sequence: TGTGCCATCAGTGAAGAGGCAGGGGGAAGCAATGAGCAGTTCTTC.

The J gene is TRBJ2-1, the V gene TRBV4-2, with a possible D match to TRBD2 (6 bases). The CDR3 length is 17 residues. Between the trimmed V and J ends, which lost 0 bases and 4 bases, there was a span of 16 bases. Germline CDR1 is LGHNA and CDR2 is YNFKEQ. In DNA form, the CDR3 reads TGTGCCAGCAGCCAAGACCCTAGCGCTTCGATTTACAATGAGCAGTTCTTC. It specifies CASSQDPSASIYNEQFF.

There are a few counts of this clone. This rearrangement joins TRBV18 to TRBJ1-5; no firm D call. CDR1 and CDR2 from the germline V gene are KGHSH and LQKENI. The CDR3 length is 13 residues. The V gene lost 0 bases and the J gene lost 2 bases, with 2 bases spanning the gap. CDR3 sequence: CASSPPGNQPQHF. In DNA form, the CDR3 reads TGTGCCAGCTCACCACCTGGCAATCAGCCCCAGCATTTT.

The chain carries TRBV9 and TRBJ2-5; 10 bases agree with TRBD1. This CDR3 comprises 15 residues. The ends lost 2 bases at V and 4 bases at J; junction bases unmatched: 5. Germline values: CDR1 SGDLS, CDR2 YYNGEE. The CDR3 is CASSVGTGDRETQYF. The CDR3 nucleotides read TGTGCCAGCAGCGTGGGGACAGGGGATCGAGAGACCCAGTACTTC. The complete variable domain, with remaining parts taken from reference TRBV9 and TRBJ2-5, reads DSGVTQTPKHLITATGQRVTLRCSPRSGDLSVYWYQQSLDQGLQFLIQYYNGEERAKGNILERFSAQQFPDLHSELNLSSLELGDSALYFCASSVGTGDRETQYFGPGTRLLVL.

This clone appeared many times. This chain uses TRBV29-1 with TRBJ1-4; 9 bases line up with TRBD1. V shed 7 bases, J shed 6 bases, and the junction held 3 bases outside the gene matches. CDR1 is SQVTM and CDR2 is ANQGSEA in the germline V gene. There are 12 residues in the CDR3. The CDR3 loop is CSAGTGYEKLFF. The CDR3 region has the DNA TGCAGCGCCGGGACAGGGTATGAAAAACTGTTTTTT.

The chain combines TRBV9 with TRBJ2-7; TRBD2 matches 12 bases. Germline V gene data show CDR1 as SGDLS and CDR2 as YYNGEE. The CDR3 consists of 15 residues. V shed 0 bases and J 5 bases; nucleotides not matched to a gene: 3. This CDR3 reads CASSVAGTSGHEQYF. The CDR3 region has the DNA TGTGCCAGCAGCGTAGCCGGGACTAGCGGGCACGAGCAGTACTTC.

This clone was seen only once. This sequence joins TRBV18 and TRBJ2-1; D is undetermined. With 8 bases removed from V and 5 bases from J, the gap between germline ends came to 10 bases. Germline V gene data show CDR1 as KGHSH and CDR2 as LQKENI. The CDR3 sequence is 12 residues long. The CDR3 DNA follows: TGTGCCAGCCAAGATGATAACAATGAGCAGTTCTTC. It encodes CASQDDNNEQFF.

The chain couples TRBV7-9 to TRBJ2-7, with a possible D match to TRBD1 (6 bases). Trimming stripped 2 bases from V and 4 bases from J, with 12 bases between. This CDR3 contains 14 residues. The V gene's germline CDR1 is SEHNR and CDR2 FQNEAQ (reference sequence). The CDR3 loop is CASSLRQDSYEQYF. CDR3 in DNA: TGTGCCAGCAGCTTACGCCAGGACAGTTACGAGCAGTACTTC.

The chain employs TRBV7-2 and TRBJ1-1; D possibly corresponds to TRBD1 (5 bases). The CDR3 contains 17 residues. CDR1 and CDR2 (germline): SGHTA, FQGNSA. Trimming shortened V by 0 bases and J by 4 bases, and 18 bases separated the two germline ends. DNA for the CDR3: TGTGCCAGCAGCTTAGCGCTTTTACGGGATGGGGGCACTGAAGCTTTCTTT. This encodes CASSLALLRDGGTEAFF. Filled out from reference TRBV7-2 and TRBJ1-1, the complete variable domain reads GAGVSQSPSNKVTEKGKDVELRCDPISGHTALYWYRQSLGQGLEFLIYFQGNSAPDKSGLPSDRFSAERTGGSVSTLTIQRTQQEDSAVYLCASSLALLRDGGTEAFFGQGTRLTVV.

The gene calls are TRBV30 and TRBJ1-1; TRBD1 matches at 8 bases. The CDR3 consists of 14 residues. V was pared by 2 bases and J by 1 base, with 3 bases of the junction left unmatched. Germline CDR1 is GTSNPN and CDR2 is SVGIG (reference sequence). DNA of the CDR3: TGTGCCTGGAGTCTCGGACAGGGGAACACTGAAGCTTTCTTT. Amino acids: CAWSLGQGNTEAFF.

This clone has a count of ten or more. The J gene is TRBJ2-1, the V gene TRBV6-6; D is possibly TRBD2 (6 bases). Germline values: CDR1 MNHNY, CDR2 SVGAGI (reference sequence). Deletions cut 6 bases from V and 5 bases from J, with 8 bases between. This CDR3 spans 12 amino acids. The DNA of the CDR3 is TGTGCCAGCAGGTCGGGGGACAATGAGCAGTTCTTC. As protein: CASRSGDNEQFF.

The chain employs TRBV11-2 and TRBJ2-7; D ambiguous. Trimming shortened V by 1 base and J by 2 bases, and 9 bases separated the two germline ends. CDR3 length equals 14 residues. Per germline, CDR1 SGHAT and CDR2 FQNNGV. The CDR3 loop reads CASSLVGKPYEQYF. In DNA, the CDR3 is TGTGCCAGCAGCTTAGTGGGGAAGCCCTACGAGCAGTACTTC.

The chain combines TRBV7-9 with TRBJ2-1; the D gene is possibly TRBD1 (6 bases). Deletions cut 2 bases from V and 0 bases from J, with 8 bases between. CDR3 size: 15 residues. Per germline, CDR1 SEHNR and CDR2 FQNEAQ (reference sequence). The CDR3 protein is CASSLQGSSYNEQFF. In DNA form, the CDR3 reads TGTGCCAGCAGCTTACAGGGGAGCTCCTACAATGAGCAGTTCTTC.

This clone was seen a single time. The gene calls are TRBV19 and TRBJ1-5; no clear D. The germline CDR1 and CDR2 sequences are LNHDA and SQIVND (reference sequence). CDR3 size: 16 residues. The V end was cut by 5 bases, the J end by 5 bases, with 19 bases between. CDR3 region: CASSSGYYSSYQPQHF. The CDR3 region has the DNA TGTGCCAGTAGTTCGGGATACTACAGTTCCTATCAGCCCCAGCATTTT. The full variable domain, rest sourced from reference TRBV19 and TRBJ1-5, is DGGITQSPKYLFRKEGQNVTLSCEQNLNHDAMYWYRQDPGQGLRLIYYSQIVNDFQKGDIAEGYSVSREKKESFPLTVTSAQKNPTAFYLCASSSGYYSSYQPQHFGDGTRLSIL.

The table lists this clone with many counts. The chain uses TRBV6-1 and TRBJ2-2, with a tentative D call TRBD2 (6 bases). The CDR3 spans 14 residues. Trimming cost V 6 bases and J 2 bases, with 10 bases left between them. Germline CDR1 and CDR2: MNHNS and SASEGT. The CDR3 here is CASRSGPNTGELFF. CDR3 in DNA: TGTGCCAGCAGGAGCGGGCCCAACACCGGGGAGCTGTTTTTT.

The chain uses TRBV25-1 and TRBJ2-5; a possible D gene is TRBD2 (6 bases). V lost 3 bases, J lost 5 bases, and 10 bases lay in between. This CDR3 contains 13 residues. Germline V lookup: CDR1 MGHDK, CDR2 SYGVNS. This CDR3 reads CASSDGGRETQYF. In nucleotides, the CDR3 is TGTGCCAGCAGTGATGGAGGGCGGGAGACCCAGTACTTC.

The chain couples TRBV12-5 to TRBJ2-6; D not resolved. The CDR3 has 17 residues. V lost 0 bases, J lost 0 bases, and 9 bases lay in between. Germline lookup yields CDR1 LGHNT and CDR2 FRNRAP. The CDR3 DNA reads as TGTGCTAGTGGTTTGGTAATCAGCTTCTCTGGGGCCAACGTCCTGACTTTC. Its protein is CASGLVISFSGANVLTF.

V is TRBV4-1 and J is TRBJ2-6; unclear D gene. The V and J ends lost 5 bases and 0 bases respectively, with 8 bases between them. Germline CDR1 reads MGHRA; CDR2 reads YSYEKL. This CDR3 has 15 amino acids. The CDR3 DNA sequence: TGCGCCAGCAGCGTCTTGATCTCTGGGGCCAACGTCCTGACTTTC. Protein: CASSVLISGANVLTF.

The V call is TRBV5-1, the J call TRBJ1-2, with D maybe TRBD1 (5 bases). Trimming removed 1 base from V and 8 bases from J, with 15 bases in between. Germline loops: CDR1 SGHRS, CDR2 YFSETQ. The CDR3 runs 14 residues. The CDR3: CASSLQQDVEGYTF. The CDR3 region has the DNA TGCGCCAGCAGCTTGCAACAGGATGTGGAGGGCTACACCTTC.

This clone has a handful of counts. V usage is TRBV11-2 and J usage is TRBJ2-2; no clear D. V shed 0 bases and J shed 5 bases, with 4 bases lying between them. CDR3 length equals 13 residues. CDR1 is SGHAT, CDR2 FQNNGV, per germline. CDR3 sequence reads: CASSLDRTGELFF. CDR3 nucleotide sequence: TGTGCCAGCAGCTTAGATCGGACCGGGGAGCTGTTTTTT.

V is TRBV30 and J is TRBJ2-7; D might be TRBD1 (6 bases). The CDR3 runs to 13 residues. V lost 0 bases and J lost 0, with 6 bases in between. Looked up from germline, CDR1 is GTSNPN and CDR2 is SVGIG (reference sequence). DNA of the CDR3: TGTGCCTGGAGTGTACAGGGCTCCTACGAGCAGTACTTC. This codes for CAWSVQGSYEQYF.

The rearrangement links TRBV27 to TRBJ2-7, with D possibly TRBD1 on 6 matching bases. V lost 7 bases to trimming and J lost 2 bases, with 15 bases between them. Germline assignment: CDR1 MNHEY and CDR2 SMNVEV (reference sequence). CDR3 length equals 14 residues. The CDR3 DNA sequence: TGTGCCAGCACAACAGGGTCTTTACCCTACGAGCAGTACTTC. This encodes CASTTGSLPYEQYF.

The J gene is TRBJ2-7, the V gene TRBV7-2; 10 bases match TRBD2. The germline V gene has CDR1 SGHTA and CDR2 FQGNSA. Trimming cost V 2 bases and J 4 bases; bases outside gene matches: 2. The CDR3 is 14 amino acids. In DNA form, the CDR3 reads TGTGCCAGCAGCTTAAATAGCGGGGGGTACGAGCAGTACTTC. Translating it yields CASSLNSGGYEQYF. The variable domain in full, completed from reference TRBV7-2 and TRBJ2-7, reads GAGVSQSPSNKVTEKGKDVELRCDPISGHTALYWYRQSLGQGLEFLIYFQGNSAPDKSGLPSDRFSAERTGGSVSTLTIQRTQQEDSAVYLCASSLNSGGYEQYFGPGTRLTVT.

CDR3 coding DNA: TGTGCCAGCAGTACCTACAATGAGCAGTTCTTC. This codes for CASSTYNEQFF. This chain links TRBV5-4 with TRBJ2-1; unclear D gene. The CDR3 loop spans 11 amino acids. Trimming stripped 5 bases from V and 2 bases from J, with 2 bases between. Germline CDR1 is SGHNT and CDR2 is YYREEE (reference sequence).

The chain recombines TRBV19 with TRBJ1-3; no clear D. This CDR3 contains 15 residues. Germline-derived CDR1 and CDR2 are LNHDA and SQIVND (reference sequence). With 6 bases removed from V and 0 bases from J, the gap between germline ends came to 12 bases. The CDR3 DNA follows: TGTGCCAGTAGGGTCTTGCCCGGCTCTGGAAACACCATATATTTT. Translating it yields CASRVLPGSGNTIYF.

The chain recombines TRBV5-6 with TRBJ1-2; D call uncertain. Germline CDR1 reads SGHDT; CDR2 reads YYEEEE. Trimming stripped 6 bases from V and 5 bases from J, with 11 bases between. This CDR3 is 12 amino acids long. Here the CDR3 reads CASNSQSYGYTF. The DNA of the CDR3 is TGTGCCAGCAACTCCCAGAGTTATGGCTACACCTTC.